Shown below are 31 T cell receptor beta chains from a single sample sequenced in a study of molecular identifiers for immune sequencing clone quantification. TCRdb itself ran the PCR reads through MiXCR, one entry per CDR3 protein. Here the sample spans 65,000 or so distinct CDR3 sequences, about 18% being singletons. The sample was naive CD8+ T cells from blood, with Jurkat cell RNA spiked in. Subset meaning: FACS-sorted CD8+CD4-CCR7+CD45RA+ naive T cells. Receptors originate from a human donor in good health. Some libraries in this study had Jurkat cell RNA spiked in.

This clonotype was seen a handful of times. CDR3 coding DNA: TGTGCCAGCAGCGAGAGACACGCAACCATACCACGAGACACTGAAGCTTTCTTT. It encodes CASSERHATIPRDTEAFF. The chain recombines TRBV9 with TRBJ1-1; no clear D gene. V gave up 3 bases and J gave up 3 bases, with 24 bases separating them. Germline loops: CDR1 SGDLS, CDR2 YYNGEE. This CDR3 is built from 18 residues.

As concerns this clonotype: A clone one base away is much larger, so this may be a read error. The rearrangement joins TRBV24-1 to TRBJ2-3; TRBD1 is a possible D gene (6 bases). This CDR3 region has 15 residues. CDR1 KGHDR and CDR2 SFDVKD come from the germline V gene. The CDR3 region has the DNA TGTGCCGCCAGTGTTGGTTGGGGACACACAGATACGCAGTATTTT. Residues: CAASVGWGHTDTQYF.

This clonotype was recorded a few times. V and J are TRBV12-3 or TRBV12-4 and TRBJ1-2; D is perhaps TRBD1 (5 bases). This CDR3 is built from 14 residues. The germline V and J ends were trimmed by 11 bases and 4 bases, with 20 bases remaining between them. This CDR3 is CASLGTGFVYGYTF. Here the CDR3 DNA reads TGTGCCTCCCTAGGGACGGGGTTTGTCTATGGCTACACCTTC.

Concerning this clonotype itself: The junction departs from germline at one end; a sequencing error may be responsible. The chain carries TRBV7-2 and TRBJ2-3, with 7 bases fitting TRBD2. This CDR3 is 16 amino acids long. Per the germline V gene, CDR1 is SGHTA and CDR2 is FQGNSA. CDR3 DNA: TGTGCCTGCAGCTTAGTGGCGGGAGTGGGCTCAGATACGCAGTATTTT. Its protein product is CACSLVAGVGSDTQYF.

A note on this clonotype: A much more abundant neighbour one base away suggests this may be a read error. The chain uses TRBV20-1 and TRBJ2-7; perhaps TRBD1 as D (5 bases). This CDR3 is built from 13 residues. Trimming took off 5 bases at V and 4 bases at J, with 15 bases between the two ends. CDR1 and CDR2 from the germline V gene are DFQATT and SNEGSKA (reference sequence). In DNA form, the CDR3 reads TGCAGTGCTGACCGGCAGGACACTTACGAGCAGTACTTC. It codes for CSADRQDTYEQYF.

The chain joins TRBV4-2 to TRBJ2-2, with 8 positions matching TRBD1. V lost 3 bases to trimming and J lost 4 bases; unmatched junction nucleotides: 13. Looked up from germline, CDR1 is LGHNA and CDR2 is YNFKEQ. CDR3 length equals 18 residues. CDR3 sequence (DNA): TGTGCCAGCAGCCACCCCCTGCCCCAGGGGGCCATCACCGGGGAGCTGTTTTTT. It encodes CASSHPLPQGAITGELFF.

In this sample, this clonotype turned up a few times. V gene TRBV30 combines with J gene TRBJ2-2; the match to TRBD1 covers 7 bases. Germline CDR1 GTSNPN, CDR2 SVGIG (reference sequence). This CDR3 has 17 amino acids. The V and J ends lost 4 bases and 0 bases, in that order; junction bases with no gene match: 11. The CDR3 nucleotides are TGTGCCTGGATAAACGGGACAGAGAACGCGAACACCGGGGAGCTGTTTTTT. This codes for CAWINGTENANTGELFF.

This clonotype was seen only a few times. J is TRBJ2-1 and V is TRBV6-6; possible D gene TRBD2, 5 bases. Germline CDR1 reads MNHNY; CDR2 reads SVGAGI (reference sequence). V shed 5 bases and J shed 3 bases, with 23 bases lying between them. CDR3 length: 18 residues. CDR3 loop: CASSKHPERTGYYNEQFF. DNA of the CDR3: TGTGCCAGCAGTAAGCATCCCGAAAGGACTGGATACTACAATGAGCAGTTCTTC.

This clonotype was picked up many times. This chain joins TRBV7-2 and TRBJ2-7; TRBD1 matches 9 bases. Germline loops: CDR1 SGHTA, CDR2 FQGNSA. The CDR3 runs to 15 residues. The V segment lost 1 base and the J segment 3 bases; nucleotides outside the gene matches: 4. The CDR3 DNA follows: TGTGCCAGCAGCTTAGGTGGGACAGGGTACTACGAGCAGTACTTC. Its translation is CASSLGGTGYYEQYF. Full variable domain (rest looked up from reference TRBV7-2 and TRBJ2-7): GAGVSQSPSNKVTEKGKDVELRCDPISGHTALYWYRQSLGQGLEFLIYFQGNSAPDKSGLPSDRFSAERTGGSVSTLTIQRTQQEDSAVYLCASSLGGTGYYEQYFGPGTRLTVT.

Of note for this clonotype: A clone one base away is much larger, so this may be a read error. The chain uses TRBV3-1 and TRBJ2-1; D gene uncertain. Germline assignment: CDR1 LGHDT and CDR2 YNNKEL (reference sequence). CDR3 length: 12 amino acids. CDR3 amino acids: CASSQSVDEQVF. In nucleotides, the CDR3 is TGTGCCAGCAGCCAATCAGTCGATGAGCAGGTCTTC.

This clonotype was seen repeatedly, ten times or more. V usage is TRBV12-3 or TRBV12-4 and J usage is TRBJ2-2; D tentatively reads TRBD1 or TRBD2 (6 bases each). CDR3 size: 14 residues. Trimming stripped 8 bases from V and 4 bases from J, with 14 bases between. CDR3 sequence (DNA): TGTGCCAGCTCGATCGGGGGCACCACCGGGGAGCTGTTTTTT. The encoded protein is CASSIGGTTGELFF.

This clonotype was observed many times. The J gene is TRBJ2-3, the V gene TRBV11-3, with D unclear. Trimming removed 4 bases at V and 4 bases at J, with 12 bases between. Germline values: CDR1 SGHNT, CDR2 YENEEA. This CDR3 has 14 amino acids. CDR3 residues: CASSSHTLADTQYF. For the CDR3, the DNA is TGTGCCAGCAGCTCCCATACGTTGGCAGATACGCAGTATTTT.

There are many counts of this clonotype. This chain uses TRBV5-1 with TRBJ2-2; the D gene is possibly TRBD2 (6 bases). Germline-derived CDR1 and CDR2 are SGHRS and YFSETQ. CDR3 size: 16 residues. V dropped 4 bases and J dropped 1 base, with 14 bases sitting between them. The CDR3 region is CASSNRLVRNTGELFF. The CDR3 DNA sequence: TGCGCCAGCAGCAATCGACTAGTCAGGAACACCGGGGAGCTGTTTTTT.

The table lists this clonotype with a few counts. CDR3 amino acids: CASSFRQGPYNEQFF. CDR3 nucleotides: TGTGCCAGCAGTTTTCGACAGGGACCCTACAATGAGCAGTTCTTC. The chain carries TRBV2 and TRBJ2-1; 7 bases match TRBD1. CDR1 is SNHLY, CDR2 FYNNEI, per germline. CDR3 size: 15 residues. The V gene end was trimmed by 5 bases and the J gene end by 2 bases; junction bases not matched to a gene: 6.

This clonotype was recorded many times. J is TRBJ2-7 and V is TRBV28, with 11 positions matching TRBD2. After removal of 7 bases from V and 2 bases from J, the junction contained 13 bases not matched to a gene. The length of the CDR3 is 17 residues. Germline loops: CDR1 MDHEN, CDR2 SYDVKM. The CDR3 sequence is CASTRYPGLAGTYEQYF. The CDR3 bases are TGTGCCAGCACTCGATATCCCGGACTAGCGGGTACCTACGAGCAGTACTTC.

In its sample, this clonotype was seen many times. This chain links TRBV27 with TRBJ2-7; D gene ambiguous. V lost 4 bases and J 1 base, leaving 8 bases between the germline ends. This CDR3 spans 13 amino acids. The V gene's germline CDR1 is MNHEY and CDR2 SMNVEV (reference sequence). The CDR3 protein is CASSSEISYEQYF. The CDR3 bases are TGTGCCAGCAGTTCAGAGATTTCCTACGAGCAGTACTTC.

The table lists this clonotype with many counts. V is TRBV21-1 and J is TRBJ2-7; the table's TRBD1 call for D was not verified on the DNA. TRBV21-1 is designated a pseudogene. This CDR3 spans 15 amino acids. This CDR3 reads CASTPKGTDSYEQYF. The CDR3 DNA follows: TGTGCCAGCACCCCAAAGGGGACGGACTCCTACGAGCAGTACTTC.

Concerning this clonotype itself: A junction end diverges from the germline sequence, so it may reflect a read error. V is TRBV29-1 and J is TRBJ2-1, with 11 bases identical to TRBD1. Per the germline V gene, CDR1 is SQVTM and CDR2 is ANQGSEA. The CDR3 totals 17 residues. The CDR3 nucleotides read TGCAGCGTTGTGGACTGGGACAGGGGGACGTCCTACAATGAGCAGTCCTTC. Translation gives CSVVDWDRGTSYNEQSF.

In the case of this clonotype: The junction departs from germline at one end; a sequencing error may be responsible. The chain employs TRBV29-1 and TRBJ2-1; D gene ambiguous. Germline V gene lookup returns CDR1 SQVTM and CDR2 ANQGSEA. The CDR3 loop spans 14 amino acids. The CDR3 nucleotides are TGCAGCGTAATGACCGTGTCTGCCTACAATGAGCGGTTCTTC. It yields the protein CSVMTVSAYNERFF.

This clonotype has just a few counts. The genes are TRBV29-1 and TRBJ2-1; TRBD1 agrees at 8 bases. There are 11 residues in the CDR3. V shed 7 bases and J 9 bases; nucleotides not matched to a gene: 5. The germline gives CDR1 SQVTM, CDR2 ANQGSEA. CDR3 bases: TGCAGCGCTCGCAGGGGGCCTGAGCAGTTCTTC. It codes for CSARRGPEQFF.

Of note for this clonotype: A much larger clone differs by one base, so this may be a read error. The chain carries TRBV7-9 and TRBJ1-4; no definite D call. CDR3 length: 15 amino acids. Germline loops: CDR1 SEHNR, CDR2 FQNEAQ (reference sequence). CDR3 sequence: CASNLGPATNEKLFF. DNA for the CDR3: TGTGCCAGCAACTTAGGTCCGGCAACTAATGAAAAACTGTTTTTT.

This clonotype appeared many times. The CDR3 is CASSLWTGEDEQYF. CDR3 bases: TGTGCCAGCAGCTTATGGACAGGGGAGGACGAGCAGTACTTC. The rearrangement links TRBV7-2 to TRBJ2-7, with 9 nucleotides matching TRBD1. V dropped 2 bases and J dropped 5; count of bases not matched to a gene: 4. Germline assignment: CDR1 SGHTA and CDR2 FQGNSA. The CDR3 has 14 amino acids.

A remark on this clonotype: The junction departs from the called germline gene at one end, perhaps through a read error. The CDR3 nucleotides are TGCGCCAGCTCACCACTGGACAGGGACGAGCGGTACTTC. It codes for CASSPLDRDERYF. This chain links TRBV18 with TRBJ2-7, with 8 bases that match TRBD1. The CDR3 has 13 residues. Germline assignment: CDR1 KGHSH and CDR2 LQKENI.

This clonotype was recorded many times. J is TRBJ2-7 and V is TRBV4-1; unclear D gene. This CDR3 is built from 15 residues. Trimming left V 1 base short and J 0 bases short, with 10 bases between. CDR1 is MGHRA and CDR2 is YSYEKL in the germline V gene. For the CDR3, the DNA is TGCGCCAGCAGCCAAGTTGGTATTACCTCCTACGAGCAGTACTTC. Translated: CASSQVGITSYEQYF.

This clonotype was observed at least ten times. The chain has TRBV19 and TRBJ2-3; D gene unclear. This CDR3 is 14 amino acids long. Trimming left V 3 bases short and J 4 bases short, with 11 bases between. Germline CDR1 and CDR2: LNHDA and SQIVND (reference sequence). CDR3 in amino acids: CASSISASADTQYF. Here the CDR3 DNA reads TGTGCCAGTAGTATTTCAGCATCCGCAGATACGCAGTATTTT.

Ten or more counts support this clonotype. The chain couples TRBV27 to TRBJ1-1; the D is unclear. This CDR3 is 12 amino acids long. The germline gives CDR1 MNHEY, CDR2 SMNVEV (reference sequence). Trimming pared 6 bases from V and 4 bases from J, leaving 9 bases between. The DNA of the CDR3 is TGTGCCAGCAGGAACCCGGGCACTGAAGCTTTCTTT. This translates into CASRNPGTEAFF.

This chain connects TRBV27 to TRBJ1-2; a weak D match, TRBD1 (6 bases). Germline V gene data show CDR1 as MNHEY and CDR2 as SMNVEV (reference sequence). The V end was cut by 5 bases, the J end by 7 bases, with 14 bases between. CDR3 length equals 13 residues. CDR3 protein: CASSPLQGSGYTF. In DNA, the CDR3 is TGTGCCAGCAGTCCATTACAGGGTTCTGGCTACACCTTC.

This clonotype was picked up many times. The chain links TRBV30 to TRBJ2-5; perhaps TRBD2 as D (5 bases). CDR1 is GTSNPN, CDR2 SVGIG, per germline (reference sequence). The CDR3 length is 15 residues. V was clipped by 0 bases and J by 0 bases, with 11 bases between them. The CDR3 here is CAWSVGLLYQETQYF. The CDR3 DNA follows: TGTGCCTGGAGTGTAGGACTTTTGTACCAAGAGACCCAGTACTTC.

This clonotype was seen repeatedly, ten times or more. V is TRBV7-6 and J is TRBJ2-5; TRBD2 agrees at 14 bases. The CDR3 covers 15 residues. Germline V gives CDR1 SGHVS, CDR2 FNYEAQ. V trimming: 1 base; J trimming: 9 bases; junction bases outside the gene matches: 4. The CDR3 loop reads CASSLGTSGGPAQYF. The CDR3 bases are TGTGCCAGCAGCTTAGGGACTAGCGGGGGGCCGGCCCAGTACTTC.

On this clonotype: A much larger clonotype is one base distant, so this may be a read error. V is TRBV7-9 and J is TRBJ2-7; a weak D match, TRBD1 (6 bases). The CDR3 consists of 12 residues. In germline, CDR1 is SEHNR, CDR2 FQNEAQ (reference sequence). CDR3 DNA sequence: TGTGCCAGCAGCTCACCTAGACAGGAGCAGTGCTTC. It translates to CASSSPRQEQCF.

This clonotype was detected many times. The chain has TRBV4-2 and TRBJ2-7, with D tentatively TRBD1 (5 bases). CDR3 length equals 15 residues. V was trimmed by 2 bases and J by 0 bases, leaving 11 bases between them. Germline V gene sequence: CDR1 LGHNA, CDR2 YNFKEQ. The CDR3 reads CASSQSKGISYEQYF. The CDR3 DNA reads as TGTGCCAGCAGCCAAAGTAAGGGGATCTCCTACGAGCAGTACTTC.